This TCR beta chain was retrieved from a study of T-cell memory formation after mild COVID-19 (dated by TCRdb to 2020 to 2022). For the wider study: TCR sequence clusters from the two donors were largely donor specific. The cohort was made up of two young adult volunteers, one female and one male, who were previously healthy. In two donors, T-cell clones that expanded and contracted after mild COVID-19 were tracked by sequencing TCRalpha and TCRbeta repertoires over time.

Ficoll-Paque density gradient centrifugation was the method used to isolate PBMCs. General study outcomes and caveats: The study covered only a couple of mild cases, and larger cohorts including severe cases with pre-infection samples were considered necessary. Some responding clones were detected in pre-infection memory, which suggested that pre-existing cross-reactive memory T cells had joined the SARS-CoV-2 response. The second-wave clones that peaked on day 37 were not confirmed to be SARS-CoV-2 specific. Contracting CD4+ clones appeared mostly in the CM and EM memory subsets, whereas CD8+ clones were enriched in EMRA. Clones contracting from day 15 to 85 had balanced CD4/CD8 phenotypes, while a second wave expanding from day 15 to 37 was biased towards CD4+.

As to this clonotype: Its antigen target is currently unknown. No much larger clone exists at a distance of one base, and base qualities are not known.

Reads for this sample came from an Illumina NovaSeq 6000. cDNA libraries for TCRalpha and TCRbeta were prepared by 5'RACE using constant-segment primers, with sample barcodes and unique molecular identifiers added. Trizol reagent was used to extract RNA from every sample. Amplification of the libraries took two PCR steps, and the second step added a second sample barcode plus Illumina TruSeq adapters. Libraries were sequenced on an Illumina NovaSeq with 2 x 150 bp paired-end reads. Processing in the source paper ran as follows. The reads were demultiplexed and collapsed into UMI-guided consensus sequences using migec v1.2.7. Using mixcr v2.1.11, UMI consensuses were aligned to TRA and TRB V and J templates and then assembled into clonotypes. Clonotypes were classified as expanded or contracted when called significant by both edgeR and NoisET, with noise models trained on biological replicates. edgeR calls used a false discovery rate-adjusted p below 0.01 and a log2 fold-change threshold of 1. As an exploratory analysis of dynamics, max-normalized trajectories of the 1000 most abundant clonotypes were examined with PCA combined with hierarchical clustering. Each responding clone was given a CD4 or CD8 phenotype based on the CD4+ and CD8+ repertoires, which had been sequenced separately. TCRdb reanalyzed the raw reads on its own, using fastp at Q25 for trimming and MiXCR for clone calling, and kept in-frame beta chains. Here each entry gathers all rows of one CDR3 protein and keeps the most common genes and DNA. TCRdb's processing, not the study's, gives the V and J calls here. Across this sample there are hundreds of thousands of distinct CDR3 sequences, with around 15% seen only once. 22% of the sample is held by the ten biggest clonotypes.

CDR1 and CDR2 (SEHNR, FQNEAQ) derive from the germline V gene (reference sequence). V and J lose 7 bases and 7 bases, and a span of 13 bases separates them. Including cysteine and phenylalanine, the CDR3 has 12 amino acids. Just CDR3 DNA is preserved here, 36 bases in frame from base 1. The sequence joins TRBV7-9 to TRBJ1-1, with a tentative D gene TRBD1 over 5 matching bases. The TCR originated in a young man who had mild COVID-19 (a few samples of this study predate the infection). The sample titles of this study are shuffled in the database, so cell type and time point are left out; the donor was told from shared clones. The source material was PBMCs or a T cell subset sorted from them (not recorded which). The DNA sequence reads TGTGCCAGCACGCCGACAGCGTATGAAGCTTTCTTT. Its coded protein is CASTPTAYEAFF.